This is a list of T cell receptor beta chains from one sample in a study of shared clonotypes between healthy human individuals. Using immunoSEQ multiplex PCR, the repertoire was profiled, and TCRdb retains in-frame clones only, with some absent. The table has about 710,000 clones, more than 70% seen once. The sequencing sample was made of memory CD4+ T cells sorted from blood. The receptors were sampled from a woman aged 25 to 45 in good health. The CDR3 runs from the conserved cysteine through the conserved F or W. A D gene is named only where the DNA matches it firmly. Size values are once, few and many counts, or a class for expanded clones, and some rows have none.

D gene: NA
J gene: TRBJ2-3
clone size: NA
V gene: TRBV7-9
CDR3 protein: CASSLEGYLTDTQYF
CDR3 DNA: TGTGCCAGCAGCTTAGAGGGATACCTCACGGATACGCAGTATTTT

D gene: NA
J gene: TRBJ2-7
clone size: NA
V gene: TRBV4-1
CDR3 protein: CASSQPARALYEQYF
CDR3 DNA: TGCGCCAGCAGCCAACCCGCTCGGGCGCTCTACGAGCAGTACTTC

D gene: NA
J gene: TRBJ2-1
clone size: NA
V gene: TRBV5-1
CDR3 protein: CASSAATTSSYNEQFF
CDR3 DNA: TGCGCCAGCAGCGCGGCTACAACCAGCTCCTACAATGAGCAGTTCTTC

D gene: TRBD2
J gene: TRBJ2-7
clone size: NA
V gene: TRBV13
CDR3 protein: CASSRGLAVYEQYF
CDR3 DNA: TGTGCCAGCAGCAGAGGACTAGCCGTCTACGAGCAGTACTTC

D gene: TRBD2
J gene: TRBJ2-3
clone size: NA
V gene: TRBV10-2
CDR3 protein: CASSESIGGRAHYTQYF
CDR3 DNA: TGCGCCAGCAGTGAGTCGATAGGCGGGAGGGCACACTATACGCAGTATTTT

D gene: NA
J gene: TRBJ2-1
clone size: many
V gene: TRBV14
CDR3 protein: CASSQNSSYNEQFF
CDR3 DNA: TGTGCCAGCAGCCAGAACAGCTCCTACAATGAGCAGTTCTTC

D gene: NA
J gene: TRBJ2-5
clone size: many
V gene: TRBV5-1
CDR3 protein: CASSSTTGRGETQYF
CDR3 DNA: TGCGCCAGCAGCTCGACAACAGGGCGGGGAGAGACCCAGTACTTC

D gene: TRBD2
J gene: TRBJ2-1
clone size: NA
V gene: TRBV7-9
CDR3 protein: CASSRQSGRAGEQFF
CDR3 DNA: TGTGCCAGCAGCCGACAGAGCGGGAGGGCGGGTGAGCAGTTCTTC

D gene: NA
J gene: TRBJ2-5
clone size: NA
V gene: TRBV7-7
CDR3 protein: CASSLAIQETQYF
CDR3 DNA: TGTGCCAGCAGCTTGGCGATCCAAGAGACCCAGTACTTC

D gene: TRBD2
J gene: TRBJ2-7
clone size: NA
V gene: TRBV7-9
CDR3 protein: CASSQAGGHYEQYF
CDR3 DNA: TGTGCCAGCAGCCAAGCGGGAGGTCACTACGAGCAGTACTTC

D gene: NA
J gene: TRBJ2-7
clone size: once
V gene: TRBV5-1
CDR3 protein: CASSRGTDSYEQYF
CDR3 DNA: TGCGCCAGCAGCCGGGGGACAGACTCCTACGAGCAGTACTTC

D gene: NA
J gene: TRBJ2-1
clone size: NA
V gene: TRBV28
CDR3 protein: CASSDREDEQFF
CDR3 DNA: TGTGCCAGCAGTGACAGGGAGGATGAGCAGTTCTTC

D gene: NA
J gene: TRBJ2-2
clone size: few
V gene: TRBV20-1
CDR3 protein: CSATRTGELFF
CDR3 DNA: TGCAGTGCCACTAGGACCGGGGAGCTGTTTTTT

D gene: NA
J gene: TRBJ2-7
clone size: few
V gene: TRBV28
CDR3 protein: CASSQPGRQIYEQYF
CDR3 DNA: TGTGCCAGCAGTCAACCGGGACGGCAAATCTACGAGCAGTACTTC

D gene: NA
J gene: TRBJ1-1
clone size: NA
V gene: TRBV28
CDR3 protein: CASSLVFPLGGRTEAFF
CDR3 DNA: TGTGCCAGCAGTTTGGTGTTCCCCCTCGGGGGCCGGACTGAAGCTTTCTTT

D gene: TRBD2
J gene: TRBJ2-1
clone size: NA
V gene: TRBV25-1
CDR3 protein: CASSDLAGAHEQFF
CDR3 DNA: TGTGCCAGCAGTGATCTAGCGGGAGCCCACGAGCAGTTCTTC

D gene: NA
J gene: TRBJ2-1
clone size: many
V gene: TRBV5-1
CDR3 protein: CASSVDSSSYNEQFF
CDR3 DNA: TGCGCCAGCAGCGTGGACAGTAGCTCCTACAATGAGCAGTTCTTC

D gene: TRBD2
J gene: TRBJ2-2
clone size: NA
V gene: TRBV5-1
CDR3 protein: CASRLGLAGGVGELFF
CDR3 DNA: TGCGCCAGCAGACTAGGACTAGCGGGAGGAGTCGGGGAGCTGTTTTTT

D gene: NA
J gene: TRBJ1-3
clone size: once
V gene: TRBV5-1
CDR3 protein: CASSLGVRLFAGNTIYF
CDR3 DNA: TGCGCCAGCAGCTTGGGAGTGAGGCTTTTCGCTGGAAACACCATATATTTT

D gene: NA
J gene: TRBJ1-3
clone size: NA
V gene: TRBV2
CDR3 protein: CASSDQGRSSGNTIYF
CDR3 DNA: TGTGCCAGCAGTGATCAGGGACGGTCCTCTGGAAACACCATATATTTT

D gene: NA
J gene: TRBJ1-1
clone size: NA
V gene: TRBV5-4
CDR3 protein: CASSSWAPGWYNTEAFF
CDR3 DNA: TGTGCCAGCAGCTCGTGGGCGCCTGGTTGGTATAACACTGAAGCTTTCTTT

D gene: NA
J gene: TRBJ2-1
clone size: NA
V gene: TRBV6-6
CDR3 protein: CASSPGTRDNEQFF
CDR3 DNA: TGTGCCAGCAGTCCCGGGACTCGAGACAATGAGCAGTTCTTC

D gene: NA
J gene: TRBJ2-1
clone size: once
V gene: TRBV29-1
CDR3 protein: CSVEDFGALPNEQFF
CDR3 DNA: TGCAGCGTTGAAGATTTCGGGGCTTTACCTAATGAGCAGTTCTTC

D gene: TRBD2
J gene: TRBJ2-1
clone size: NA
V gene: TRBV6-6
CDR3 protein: CASIPAGGNEQFF
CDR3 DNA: TGTGCCAGCATCCCAGCGGGGGGCAATGAGCAGTTCTTC

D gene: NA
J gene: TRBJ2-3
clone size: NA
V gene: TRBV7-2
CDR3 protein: CASSLVAGSRTDTQYF
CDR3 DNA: TGTGCCAGCAGCTTAGTTGCCGGGAGCCGCACAGATACGCAGTATTTT

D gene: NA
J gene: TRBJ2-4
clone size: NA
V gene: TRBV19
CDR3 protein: CASSIGRRGGASKNIQYF
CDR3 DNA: TGTGCCAGTAGTATAGGGAGGCGCGGGGGCGCGTCCAAAAACATTCAGTACTTC

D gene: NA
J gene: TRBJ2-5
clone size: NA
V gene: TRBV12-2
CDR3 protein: CASRLEVGGEETQYF
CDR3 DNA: TGTGCAAGTCGCTTAGAAGTTGGAGGAGAAGAGACCCAGTACTTC

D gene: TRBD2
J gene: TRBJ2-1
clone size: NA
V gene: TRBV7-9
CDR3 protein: CASSLALAGGEQFF
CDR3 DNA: TGTGCCAGCAGCCTCGCACTAGCGGGAGGGGAGCAGTTCTTC

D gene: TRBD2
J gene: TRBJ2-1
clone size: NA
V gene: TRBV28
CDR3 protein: CASSPGLAGVGEQFF
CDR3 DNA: TGTGCCAGCAGTCCGGGACTAGCGGGAGTTGGTGAGCAGTTCTTC

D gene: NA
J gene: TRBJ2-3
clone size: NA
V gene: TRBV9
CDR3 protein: CASSVEADTQYF
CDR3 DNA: TGTGCCAGCAGCGTAGAGGCAGATACGCAGTATTTT

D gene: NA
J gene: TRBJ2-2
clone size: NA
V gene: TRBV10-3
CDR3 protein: CAISDSGTGELFF
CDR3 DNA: TGTGCCATCAGTGACTCCGGGACCGGGGAGCTGTTTTTT

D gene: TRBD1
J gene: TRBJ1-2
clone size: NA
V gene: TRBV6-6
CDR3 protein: CASSSSQGAGGYTF
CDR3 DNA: TGTGCCAGCAGTTCGTCACAGGGGGCTGGTGGCTACACCTTC

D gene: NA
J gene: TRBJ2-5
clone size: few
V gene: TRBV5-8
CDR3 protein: CASSPLGSLGETQYF
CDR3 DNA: TGTGCCAGCAGCCCCCTAGGTAGCCTTGGCGAGACCCAGTACTTC

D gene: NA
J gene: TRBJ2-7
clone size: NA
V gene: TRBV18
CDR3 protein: CASSPPMEGRQYF
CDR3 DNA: TGTGCCAGCTCACCACCGATGGAGGGAAGGCAGTACTTC

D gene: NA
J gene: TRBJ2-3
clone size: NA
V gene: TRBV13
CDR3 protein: CASSPKKYSGVSTDTQYF
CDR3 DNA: TGTGCCAGCAGCCCGAAAAAATATAGCGGAGTTAGCACAGATACGCAGTATTTT

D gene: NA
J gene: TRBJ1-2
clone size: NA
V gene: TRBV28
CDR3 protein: CASSPRGRPNYGYTF
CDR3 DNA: TGTGCCAGCAGTCCCCGGGGAAGACCTAACTATGGCTACACCTTC

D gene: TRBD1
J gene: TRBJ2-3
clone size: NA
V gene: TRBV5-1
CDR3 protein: CASSLAQGVGTDTQYF
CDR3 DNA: TGCGCCAGCAGCTTGGCTCAGGGGGTGGGCACAGATACGCAGTATTTT

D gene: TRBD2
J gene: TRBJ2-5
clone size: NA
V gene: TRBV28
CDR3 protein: CASSSSFGLAGPEQYF
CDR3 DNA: TGTGCCAGCAGTTCTTCCTTCGGACTAGCCGGGCCTGAGCAGTACTTC

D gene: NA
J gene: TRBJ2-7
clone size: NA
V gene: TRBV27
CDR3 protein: CASTLGTGYEQYF
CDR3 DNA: TGTGCCAGCACCCTTGGGACGGGGTACGAGCAGTACTTC

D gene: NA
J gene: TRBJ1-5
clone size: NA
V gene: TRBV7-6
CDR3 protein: CAPLQPQHF
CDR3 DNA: TGTGCCCCTCTTCAGCCCCAGCATTTT

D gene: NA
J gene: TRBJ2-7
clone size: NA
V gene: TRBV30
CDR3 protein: CAWSVGGSSYEQYF
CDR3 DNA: TGTGCCTGGAGTGTCGGGGGAAGCTCCTACGAGCAGTACTTC

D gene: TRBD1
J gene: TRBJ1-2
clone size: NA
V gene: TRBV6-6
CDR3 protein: CASSPSTGSGYGYTF
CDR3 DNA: TGTGCCAGCAGTCCCTCGACAGGGTCGGGCTATGGCTACACCTTC

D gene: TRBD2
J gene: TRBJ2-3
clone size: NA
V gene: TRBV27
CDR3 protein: CASSRAGDFTDTQYF
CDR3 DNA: TGTGCCAGCAGTCGAGCGGGGGACTTCACAGATACGCAGTATTTT

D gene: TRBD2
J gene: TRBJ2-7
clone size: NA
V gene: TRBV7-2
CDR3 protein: CASSLTSAAYEQYF
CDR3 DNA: TGTGCCAGCAGCCTGACTAGCGCCGCCTACGAGCAGTACTTC

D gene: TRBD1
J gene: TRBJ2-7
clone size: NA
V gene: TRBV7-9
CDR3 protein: CASSSYRGLGEQYF
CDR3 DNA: TGTGCCAGCAGTTCATACAGGGGGTTAGGCGAGCAGTACTTC

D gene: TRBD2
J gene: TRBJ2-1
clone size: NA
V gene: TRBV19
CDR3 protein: CASTPATSGSPWEQFF
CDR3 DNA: TGTGCCAGTACCCCTGCGACTAGCGGGAGTCCTTGGGAGCAGTTCTTC

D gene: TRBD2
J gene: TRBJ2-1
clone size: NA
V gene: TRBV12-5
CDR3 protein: CASGLVLRGRGAEQFF
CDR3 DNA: TGTGCTAGTGGTTTGGTACTGCGCGGGAGGGGGGCTGAGCAGTTCTTC

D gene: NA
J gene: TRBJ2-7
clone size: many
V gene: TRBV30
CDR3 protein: CAWNRGGAPYEQYF
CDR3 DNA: TGTGCCTGGAACCGGGGCGGCGCCCCCTACGAGCAGTACTTC